Sequencing of this T cell receptor (beta chain) was carried out in a study of OX40 agonist ivuxolimab in advanced cancers. Study outcomes and limitations: What antigens the expanded peripheral T cells recognized was never established. In general, CD8+ T cells held more expanded clones than CD4+ did, on average.

CDR3 length: 15 amino acids. Germline CDR1 and CDR2: KGHSH and LQKENI. The V end was cut by 3 bases, the J end by 8 bases, with 19 bases between. Patients who had autoimmune disease history or got systemic immunosuppression were left out. TCRdb's table, derived via immunoSEQ multiplex PCR, lists solely in-frame clones and lacks some. The table includes about 64,000 clones, approximately 80% detected once. As for this clone: Its cognate antigen is unknown.

The sequencing used CD4+ or CD8+ T cells sorted from blood, collected in a trial of the OX40 agonist ivuxolimab. The source is an adult with an advanced solid tumor such as melanoma, head and neck, liver or kidney cancer. The chain uses TRBV18 and TRBJ1-2; D gene unclear. This CDR3 is CASSPSLDRRGGYTF. The CDR3 region has the DNA TGTGCCAGCTCACCTTCTCTGGACCGCCGGGGAGGCTACACCTTC.